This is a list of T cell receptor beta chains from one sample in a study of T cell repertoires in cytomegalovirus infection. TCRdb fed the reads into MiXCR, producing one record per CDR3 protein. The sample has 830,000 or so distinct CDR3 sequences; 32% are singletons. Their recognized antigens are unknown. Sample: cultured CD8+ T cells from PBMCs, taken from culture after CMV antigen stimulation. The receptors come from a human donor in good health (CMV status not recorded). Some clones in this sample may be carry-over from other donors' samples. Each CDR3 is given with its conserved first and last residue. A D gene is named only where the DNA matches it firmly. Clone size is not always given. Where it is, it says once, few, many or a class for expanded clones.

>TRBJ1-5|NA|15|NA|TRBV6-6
CASSYYRVGNQPQHF
TGTGCCAGCAGTTACTACCGGGTCGGCAATCAGCCCCAGCATTTT
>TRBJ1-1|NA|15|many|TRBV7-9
CASSLTSLRNTEAFF
TGTGCCAGCAGCTTAACGTCACTTAGGAACACTGAAGCTTTCTTT
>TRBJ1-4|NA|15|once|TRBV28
CASSLRRTTNEKLFF
TGTGCCAGCAGCCTCCGGAGGACCACTAATGAAAAACTGTTTTTT
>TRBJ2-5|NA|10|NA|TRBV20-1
CSASQETQYF
TGCAGTGCTAGCCAAGAGACCCAGTACTTC
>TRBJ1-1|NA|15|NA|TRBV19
CATIWRGEENTEAFF
TGTGCCACCATATGGCGGGGGGAGGAGAACACTGAAGCTTTCTTT
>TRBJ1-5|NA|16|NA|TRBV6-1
CASSDWGAAGNQPQHF
TGTGCCAGCAGTGACTGGGGGGCCGCGGGGAATCAGCCCCAGCATTTT
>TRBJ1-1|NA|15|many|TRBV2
CASSGVGSPSREAFF
TGTGCCAGCTCGGGAGTAGGCAGCCCTAGCCGTGAAGCTTTCTTT
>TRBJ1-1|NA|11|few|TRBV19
CASSTGFEAFF
TGTGCCAGTAGTACAGGGTTTGAAGCTTTCTTT
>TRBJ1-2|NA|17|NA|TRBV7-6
CASSVEPNMGVDYCYTF
TGTGCCAGCAGCGTAGAGCCGAACATGGGGGTGGACTATTGCTACACCTTC
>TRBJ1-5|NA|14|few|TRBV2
CASREQYSNQPQHF
TGTGCCAGCAGGGAACAGTATAGCAATCAGCCCCAGCATTTT
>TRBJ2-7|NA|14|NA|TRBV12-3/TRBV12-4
CASTQTDSSYEQYF
TGTGCCAGCACCCAGACAGATAGCTCCTACGAGCAGTACTTC
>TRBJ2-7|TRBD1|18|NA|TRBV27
CASSFYFGPGQGTHEQYF
TGTGCCAGCAGTTTTTACTTCGGTCCGGGACAGGGGACCCACGAGCAGTACTTC
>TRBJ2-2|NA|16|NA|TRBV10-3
CAIRRLEPVNTGELFF
TGTGCCATCCGGAGACTGGAACCCGTGAACACCGGGGAGCTGTTTTTT
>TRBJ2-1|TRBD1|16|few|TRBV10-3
CAISVLWTGLNNEQFF
TGTGCCATCAGTGTACTCTGGACAGGCCTAAACAATGAGCAGTTCTTC
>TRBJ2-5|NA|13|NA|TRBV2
CASSEAYRETQYF
TGTGCCAGCAGTGAAGCGTACCGGGAGACCCAGTACTTC
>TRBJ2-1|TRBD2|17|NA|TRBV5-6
CASSSEILPGLHNEQFF
TGTGCCAGCAGCTCGGAGATACTACCGGGACTACACAATGAGCAGTTCTTC
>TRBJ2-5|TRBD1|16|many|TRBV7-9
CASSWARDRGPETQYF
TGTGCCAGCAGCTGGGCCCGGGACAGGGGGCCGGAGACCCAGTACTTC
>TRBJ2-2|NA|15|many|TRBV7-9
CASSLVDTNTGELFF
TGTGCCAGCAGCTTAGTTGACACGAACACCGGGGAGCTGTTTTTT
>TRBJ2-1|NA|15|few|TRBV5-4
CASSLQGAGANEQFF
TGTGCCAGCAGCTTGCAGGGCGCAGGGGCGAATGAGCAGTTCTTC
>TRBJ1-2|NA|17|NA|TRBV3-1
CASSQGQLHQANYGYTF
TGTGCCAGCAGCCAAGGACAGCTCCACCAAGCTAACTATGGCTACACCTTC
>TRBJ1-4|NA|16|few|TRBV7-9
CASSLEGNRANEKLFF
TGTGCCAGCAGCTTAGAAGGCAACAGGGCAAATGAAAAACTGTTTTTT
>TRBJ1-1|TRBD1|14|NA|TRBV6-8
CASSSPGQGSEAFF
TGTGCCAGCAGTTCCCCGGGACAGGGGTCTGAAGCTTTCTTT
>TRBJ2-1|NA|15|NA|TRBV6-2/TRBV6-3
CASSYGAGSYNEQFF
TGTGCCAGCAGTTACGGGGCCGGTTCCTACAATGAGCAGTTCTTC
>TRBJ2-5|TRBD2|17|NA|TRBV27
CASTQKGLAGLGETQYF
TGTGCCAGCACCCAAAAAGGATTAGCGGGGCTAGGGGAGACCCAGTACTTC
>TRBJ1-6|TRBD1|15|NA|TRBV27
CASSSDREVYSPLHF
TGTGCCAGCAGCTCCGACAGGGAAGTTTATTCACCCCTCCACTTT
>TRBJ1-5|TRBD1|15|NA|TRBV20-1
CSARGGIESNQPQHF
TGCAGTGCGAGAGGGGGCATTGAAAGCAATCAGCCCCAGCATTTT
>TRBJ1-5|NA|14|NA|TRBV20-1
CSATPGLPNQPQHF
TGCAGTGCTACTCCGGGACTACCTAATCAGCCCCAGCATTTT
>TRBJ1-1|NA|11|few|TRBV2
CAFGGNTEAFF
TGTGCCTTTGGGGGGAACACTGAAGCTTTCTTT
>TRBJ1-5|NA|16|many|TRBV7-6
CASSPEGLGGGQPQHF
TGTGCCAGCAGCCCCGAAGGTTTGGGAGGAGGTCAGCCCCAGCATTTT
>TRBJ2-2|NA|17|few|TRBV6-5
CASSYSPGPANTGELFF
TGTGCCAGCAGTTACTCGCCGGGCCCAGCGAACACCGGGGAGCTGTTTTTT
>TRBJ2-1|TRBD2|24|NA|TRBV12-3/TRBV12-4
CASSFKVEGPRTSGGARDYNEQFF
TGTGCCAGCAGTTTTAAGGTGGAAGGGCCCCGTACTAGCGGGGGGGCCAGGGATTACAATGAGCAGTTCTTC
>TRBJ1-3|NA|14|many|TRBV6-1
CASTPDISGNTIYF
TGTGCCAGCACCCCAGACATCTCTGGAAACACCATATATTTT
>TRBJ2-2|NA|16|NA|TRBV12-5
CASGLQLGGNTGELFF
TGTGCTAGTGGTTTGCAACTGGGGGGGAACACCGGGGAGCTGTTTTTT
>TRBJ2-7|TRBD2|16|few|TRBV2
CASRGLAGVSSYEQYF
TGTGCCAGCCGGGGACTAGCGGGCGTGAGCTCCTACGAGCAGTACTTC
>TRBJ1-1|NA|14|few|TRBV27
CASSLLQKNTEAFF
TGTGCCAGCAGTTTACTTCAGAAGAACACTGAAGCTTTCTTT
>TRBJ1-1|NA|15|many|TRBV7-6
CASSLRVADWDRTFF
TGTGCCAGCAGCTTAAGGGTGGCCGACTGGGATCGAACTTTCTTT
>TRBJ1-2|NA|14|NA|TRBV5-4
CASSPGGENYGYTF
TGTGCCAGCAGCCCTGGGGGGGAGAACTATGGCTACACCTTC
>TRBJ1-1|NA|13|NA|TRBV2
CASSVAGPTEAFF
TGTGCCAGCAGTGTCGCGGGGCCCACTGAAGCTTTCTTT
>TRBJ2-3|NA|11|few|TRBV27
CASTIADTQYF
TGTGCCAGCACGATAGCAGATACGCAGTATTTT
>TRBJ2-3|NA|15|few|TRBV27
CASRSSEGGTDTQYF
TGTGCCAGCAGGAGTAGCGAAGGGGGGACAGATACGCAGTATTTT
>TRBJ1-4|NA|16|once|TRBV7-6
CASSLLRTSSGEKLFF
TGTGCCAGCAGCTTACTCCGAACGTCAAGCGGGGAAAAACTGTTTTTT
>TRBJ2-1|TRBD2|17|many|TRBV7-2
CASSLARGGGSYNEQFF
TGTGCCAGCAGCTTAGCGCGGGGCGGGGGTTCCTACAATGAGCAGTTCTTC
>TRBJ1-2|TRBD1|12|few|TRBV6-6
CASQTGDYGYTF
TGTGCCAGCCAAACAGGGGACTATGGCTACACCTTC
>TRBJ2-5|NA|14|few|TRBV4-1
CASSQETGQETQYF
TGCGCCAGCAGCCAAGAAACAGGCCAAGAGACCCAGTACTTC
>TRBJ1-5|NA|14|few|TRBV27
CASRPLGSNQPQHF
TGTGCCAGCAGACCTCTCGGGAGTAATCAGCCCCAGCATTTT
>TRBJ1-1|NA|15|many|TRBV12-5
CASGLVRSGNTEAFF
TGTGCTAGTGGTTTGGTACGGTCAGGCAACACTGAAGCTTTCTTT
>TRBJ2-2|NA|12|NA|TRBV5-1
CASSPDQWELFF
TGCGCCAGCAGCCCGGACCAATGGGAGCTGTTTTTT
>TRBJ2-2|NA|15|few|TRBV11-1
CASSPWGQGSGELFF
TGTGCCAGCAGCCCCTGGGGGCAGGGCTCCGGGGAGCTGTTTTTT
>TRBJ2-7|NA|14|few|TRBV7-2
CASSLWRGPYEQYF
TGTGCCAGCAGCTTATGGCGGGGCCCCTACGAGCAGTACTTC
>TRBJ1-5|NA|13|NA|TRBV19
CASGWKGNQPQHF
TGTGCCAGTGGATGGAAGGGAAACCAGCCCCAGCATTTT
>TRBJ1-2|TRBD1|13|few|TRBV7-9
CATSGQANYGYTF
TGTGCCACCTCGGGACAGGCCAACTATGGCTACACCTTC
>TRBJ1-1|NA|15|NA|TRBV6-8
CASSPSWGSVTEAFF
TGTGCCAGCAGCCCCTCGTGGGGGTCGGTTACTGAAGCTTTCTTT
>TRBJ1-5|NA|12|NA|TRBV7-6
CASSDRGEPQHF
TGTGCCAGCAGCGACCGGGGAGAGCCCCAGCATTTT
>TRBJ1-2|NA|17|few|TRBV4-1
CASSQGGNLPPNYGYTF
TGCGCCAGCAGCCAAGGCGGGAACTTACCCCCTAACTATGGCTACACCTTC
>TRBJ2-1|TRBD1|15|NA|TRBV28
CASSLGTEIYNEQFF
TGTGCCAGCAGTTTGGGGACAGAAATATACAATGAGCAGTTCTTC
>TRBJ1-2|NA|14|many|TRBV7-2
CASSPGGGGYGYTF
TGTGCCAGCAGCCCCGGTGGAGGGGGCTATGGCTACACCTTC